The T cell receptor beta chain under discussion was sequenced for a study of OX40 agonist ivuxolimab in advanced cancers. For the wider study: The costimulatory receptor OX40 (CD134) was targeted by ivuxolimab, a fully human IgG2 agonistic monoclonal antibody. The paper reports the monotherapy dose-escalation portion (N ≈ 52 patients) of the phase I ivuxolimab trial. Prior anti-PD-1, anti-PD-L1 or anti-CTLA-4 therapy was permitted, and checkpoint inhibitors had been received by about 37% of dose-escalation patients. Intravenous ivuxolimab was administered to patients every 2 weeks at six dose levels: 0.01, 0.1, 0.3, 1.5, 3 and 10 mg/kg. Partial responses were achieved by three dose-escalation patients, of whom one had hepatocellular carcinoma and two had cutaneous melanoma. The point of sequencing TCRbeta in the periphery was to test whether ivuxolimab changed TCR sequence diversity and drove clonal T-cell expansion. The dose-escalation cohort was over 70% male with a mean age of approximately 59 years, ranging from roughly 23 to 79. Among the approximately 54 dose-escalation patients, 19 had hepatocellular carcinoma, approximately 15 melanoma, 9 renal cell carcinoma and 9 head and neck cancer. The full study reports these points: Clonal expansion of both CD4+ and CD8+ blood T cells was observed from baseline to week 6 at doses 0.1 to 3.0 mg/kg. Low levels of normalized T-cell clonal expansion were also seen in some patients who did not respond. Which antigens the clonally expanded peripheral T cells were specific for was not determined. After ivuxolimab, more expanded clones were found on average in CD8+ T cells than in CD4+ T cells. In the 0.1-3.0 mg/kg groups, partial responders had among the lowest normalized peripheral clonal expansion, particularly in CD8+ T cells.

Genomic DNA was isolated from the sorted cells so that the TCRbeta CDR3 region could be sequenced. TCRbeta CDR3 regions were sequenced using the immunoSEQ Assay. TCRdb limited this immuneACCESS table to in-frame rearrangements with V and J called. A share of clones is missing; checked studies link under half to unresolved V genes, and the rest is unexplained. The sample table records more than 45,000 clones; 84% of these occur just once. The ten most abundant clones make up about 1.1% of the sample. This clone came up a few times. The antigen this receptor binds is unknown. Base quality data are lacking; no much larger clone is found one base away. The germline V gene specifies SGHDT as CDR1 and YYEEEE as CDR2. Measured from the cysteine to the phenylalanine, the CDR3 is 16 residues long. Of all the DNA, just the CDR3 is kept, 48 bases in frame from base 1. The V and J ends are trimmed by 6 bases and 3 bases, leaving 16 bases between them.

The trial excluded patients who had a history of autoimmune disease or were on systemic immunosuppression. Peripheral blood for TCR sequencing was collected from all dose cohorts at baseline, on cycle 4 day 1, and on cycle 7 day 1. Samples came from an open-label, multicenter, first-in-human phase I dose-escalation trial of ivuxolimab. Adults with locally advanced or metastatic melanoma, renal cell carcinoma, hepatocellular carcinoma or head and neck squamous cell carcinoma were enrolled in the trial. Before TCR sequencing, CD4+ T cells and CD8+ T cells were sorted from peripheral blood as separate populations.

The V and J segments used are TRBV5-6 and TRBJ2-6, with the D gene uncertain. This TCR derives from an adult with an advanced solid tumor such as melanoma, head and neck, liver or kidney cancer. This specimen was CD4+ or CD8+ T cells sorted from blood, taken in a trial of the OX40 agonist ivuxolimab. The DNA reads as follows: TGTGCCAGCACCCTCCCCGGCTCGGTTGGGGCCAACGTCCTGACTTTC. It is translated as CASTLPGSVGANVLTF. Extended through the reference TRBV5-6 and TRBJ2-6 proteins, this CDR3 yields the full variable domain: DAGVTQSPTHLIKTRGQQVTLRCSPKSGHDTVSWYQQALGQGPQFIFQYYEEEERQRGNFPDRFSGHQFPNYSSELNVNALLLGDSALYLCASTLPGSVGANVLTFGAGSRLTVL.